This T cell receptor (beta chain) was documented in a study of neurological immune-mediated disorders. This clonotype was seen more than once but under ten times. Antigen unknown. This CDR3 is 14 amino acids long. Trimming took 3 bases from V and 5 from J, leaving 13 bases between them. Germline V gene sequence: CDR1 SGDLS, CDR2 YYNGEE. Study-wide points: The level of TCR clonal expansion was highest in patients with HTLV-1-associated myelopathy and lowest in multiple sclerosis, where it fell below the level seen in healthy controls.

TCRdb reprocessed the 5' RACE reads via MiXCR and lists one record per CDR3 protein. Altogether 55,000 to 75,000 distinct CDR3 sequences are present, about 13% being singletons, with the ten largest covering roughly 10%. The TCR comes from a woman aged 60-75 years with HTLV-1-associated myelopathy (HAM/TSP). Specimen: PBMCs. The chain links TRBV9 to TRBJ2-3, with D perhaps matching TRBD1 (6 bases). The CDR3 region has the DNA TGTGCCAGCAGCGATGAGGGGGTTGGAGATACGCAGTATTTT. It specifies CASSDEGVGDTQYF.